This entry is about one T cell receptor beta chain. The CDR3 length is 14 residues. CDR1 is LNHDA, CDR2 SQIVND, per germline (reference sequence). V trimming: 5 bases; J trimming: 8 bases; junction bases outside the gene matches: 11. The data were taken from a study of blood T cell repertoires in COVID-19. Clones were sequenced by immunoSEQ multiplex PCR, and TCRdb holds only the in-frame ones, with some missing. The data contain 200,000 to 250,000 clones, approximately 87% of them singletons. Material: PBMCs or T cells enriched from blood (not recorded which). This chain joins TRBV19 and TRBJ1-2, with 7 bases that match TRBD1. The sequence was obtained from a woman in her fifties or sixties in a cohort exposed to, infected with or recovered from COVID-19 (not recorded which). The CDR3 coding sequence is TGTGCCAGTAGTCGACAGGGAAGCTCCCCGGGCTACACCTTC. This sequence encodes CASSRQGSSPGYTF.